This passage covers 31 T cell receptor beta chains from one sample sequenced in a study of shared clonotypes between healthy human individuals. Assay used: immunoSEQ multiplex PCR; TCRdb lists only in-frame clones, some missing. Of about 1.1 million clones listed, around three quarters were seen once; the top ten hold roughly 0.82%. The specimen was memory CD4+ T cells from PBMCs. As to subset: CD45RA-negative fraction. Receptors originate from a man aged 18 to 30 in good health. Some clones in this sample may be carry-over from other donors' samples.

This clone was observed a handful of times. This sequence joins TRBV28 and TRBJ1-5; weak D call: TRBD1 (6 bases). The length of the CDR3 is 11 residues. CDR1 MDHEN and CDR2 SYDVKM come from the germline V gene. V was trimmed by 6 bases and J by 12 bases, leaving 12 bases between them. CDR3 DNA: TGTGCCAGCAGGAACCAGGGGCACCAGCATTTT. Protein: CASRNQGHQHF.

CDR3 sequence: CASSLLSGRTDTQYF. The CDR3 bases are TGTGCCAGCAGCTTACTGAGCGGGAGAACAGATACGCAGTATTTT. This rearrangement joins TRBV7-3 to TRBJ2-3; TRBD2 agrees at 8 bases. V lost 2 bases and J lost 3; bases outside the gene matches: 4. This CDR3 spans 15 amino acids. Germline assignment: CDR1 SGHTA and CDR2 FQGTGA.

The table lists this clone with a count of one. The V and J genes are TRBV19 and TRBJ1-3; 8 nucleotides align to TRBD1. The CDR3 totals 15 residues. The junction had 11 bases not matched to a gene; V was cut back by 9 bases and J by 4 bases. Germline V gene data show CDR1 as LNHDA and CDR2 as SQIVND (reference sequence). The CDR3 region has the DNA TGTGCCAGCAGAACAGGGGGTAAAGACGGAAACACCATATATTTT. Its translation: CASRTGGKDGNTIYF.

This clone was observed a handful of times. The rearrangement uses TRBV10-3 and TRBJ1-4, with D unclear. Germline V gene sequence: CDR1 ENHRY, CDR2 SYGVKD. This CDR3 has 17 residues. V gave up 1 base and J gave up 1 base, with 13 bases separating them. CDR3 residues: CAISEFLPGQTNEKLFF. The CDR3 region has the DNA TGTGCCATCAGTGAGTTCCTGCCGGGCCAAACTAATGAAAAACTGTTTTTT.

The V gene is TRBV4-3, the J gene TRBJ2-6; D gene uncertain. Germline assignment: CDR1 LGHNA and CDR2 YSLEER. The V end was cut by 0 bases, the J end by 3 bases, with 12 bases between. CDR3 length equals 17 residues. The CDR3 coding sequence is TGCGCCAGCAGCCAAGACCCCGACTCCAGTGGGGCCAACGTCCTGACTTTC. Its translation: CASSQDPDSSGANVLTF.

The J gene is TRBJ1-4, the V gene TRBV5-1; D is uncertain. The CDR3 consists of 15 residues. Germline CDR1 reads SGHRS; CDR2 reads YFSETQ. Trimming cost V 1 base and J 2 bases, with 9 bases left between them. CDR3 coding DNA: TGCGCCAGCAGCTTGTACGGAGGGACTAATGAAAAACTGTTTTTT. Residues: CASSLYGGTNEKLFF.

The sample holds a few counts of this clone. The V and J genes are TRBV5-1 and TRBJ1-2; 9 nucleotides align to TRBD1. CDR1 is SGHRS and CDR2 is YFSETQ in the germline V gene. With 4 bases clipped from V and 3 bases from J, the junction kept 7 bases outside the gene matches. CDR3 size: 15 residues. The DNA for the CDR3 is TGCGCCAGCAGCGGAAACAGGGGGCGCGACTATGGCTACACCTTC. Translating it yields CASSGNRGRDYGYTF.

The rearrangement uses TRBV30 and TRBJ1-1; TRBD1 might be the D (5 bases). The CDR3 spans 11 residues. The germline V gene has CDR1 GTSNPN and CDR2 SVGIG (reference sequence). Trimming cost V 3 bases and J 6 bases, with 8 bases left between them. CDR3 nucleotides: TGTGCCTGGAGCGGGGGATCTGAAGCTTTCTTT. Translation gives CAWSGGSEAFF.

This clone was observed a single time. The CDR3 nucleotides read TGTGCCAGCAGTTTGGGGCACAGGGGCCCGCAGTACTTC. Protein product: CASSLGHRGPQYF. The J gene is TRBJ2-7, the V gene TRBV28, with 7 positions matching TRBD1. Germline-derived CDR1 and CDR2 are MDHEN and SYDVKM. Germline trimming cut 3 bases from V and 9 bases from J; bases unmatched to any gene: 8. The CDR3 length is 13 residues.

Written as DNA, the CDR3 is TGTGCCATCAGGGCAGAGGCGGGGATGACCATCTACGAGCAGTACTTC. As protein: CAIRAEAGMTIYEQYF. The chain employs TRBV10-3 and TRBJ2-7; D perhaps matches TRBD2 (6 bases). Trimming took off 6 bases at V and 3 bases at J, with 21 bases between the two ends. Germline V CDR1 and CDR2: ENHRY, SYGVKD. The CDR3 has 16 amino acids.

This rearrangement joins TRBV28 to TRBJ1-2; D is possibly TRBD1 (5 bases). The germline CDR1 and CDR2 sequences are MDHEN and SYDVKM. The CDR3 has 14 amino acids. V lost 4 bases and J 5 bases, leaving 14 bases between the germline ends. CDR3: CASSSPGLNYGYTF. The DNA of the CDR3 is TGTGCCAGCAGTTCTCCAGGGCTGAATTATGGCTACACCTTC.

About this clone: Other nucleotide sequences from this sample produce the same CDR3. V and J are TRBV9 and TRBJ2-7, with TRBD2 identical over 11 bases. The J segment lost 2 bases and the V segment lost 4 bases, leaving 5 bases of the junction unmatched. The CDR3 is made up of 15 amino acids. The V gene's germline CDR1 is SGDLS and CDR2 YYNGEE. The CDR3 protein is CASSPGLAGPYEQYF. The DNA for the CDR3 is TGTGCCAGCAGCCCAGGACTAGCGGGCCCCTACGAGCAGTACTTC.

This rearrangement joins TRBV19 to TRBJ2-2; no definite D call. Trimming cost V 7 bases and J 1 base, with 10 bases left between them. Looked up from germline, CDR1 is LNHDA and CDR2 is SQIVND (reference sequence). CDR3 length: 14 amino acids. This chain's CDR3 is CASKRYRNTGELFF. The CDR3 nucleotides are TGTGCCAGTAAGAGATACAGGAACACCGGGGAGCTGTTTTTT.

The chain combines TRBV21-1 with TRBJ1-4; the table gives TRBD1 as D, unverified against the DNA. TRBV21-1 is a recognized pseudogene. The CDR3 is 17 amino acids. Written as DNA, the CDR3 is TGTGCCAGCAGCAAACCTGATCACAGGGGGCGCAGGGAAAAACTGTTTTTT. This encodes CASSKPDHRGRREKLFF.

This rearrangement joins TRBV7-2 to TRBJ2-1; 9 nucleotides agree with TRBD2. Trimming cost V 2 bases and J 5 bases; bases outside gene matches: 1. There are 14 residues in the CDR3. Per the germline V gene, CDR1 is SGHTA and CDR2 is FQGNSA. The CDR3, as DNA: TGTGCCAGCAGCTTACTAGCGGGGAACAATGAGCAGTTCTTC. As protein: CASSLLAGNNEQFF.

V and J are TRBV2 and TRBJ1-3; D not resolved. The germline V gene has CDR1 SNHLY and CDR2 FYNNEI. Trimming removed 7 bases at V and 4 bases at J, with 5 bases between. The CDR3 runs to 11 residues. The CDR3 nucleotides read TGTGCCAGCACGCAGGGAAACACCATATATTTT. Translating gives CASTQGNTIYF. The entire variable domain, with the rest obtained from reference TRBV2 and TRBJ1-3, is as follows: EPEVTQTPSHQVTQMGQEVILRCVPISNHLYFYWYRQILGQKVEFLVSFYNNEISEKSEIFDDQFSVERPDGSNFTLKIRSTKLEDSAMYFCASTQGNTIYFGEGSWLTVV.

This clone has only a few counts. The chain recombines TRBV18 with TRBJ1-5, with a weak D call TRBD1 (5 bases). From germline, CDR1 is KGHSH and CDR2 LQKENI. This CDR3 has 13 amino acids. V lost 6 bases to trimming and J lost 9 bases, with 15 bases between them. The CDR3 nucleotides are TGTGCCAGCTCGGGGGACTACCAAGGGCCCCAGCATTTT. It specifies CASSGDYQGPQHF.

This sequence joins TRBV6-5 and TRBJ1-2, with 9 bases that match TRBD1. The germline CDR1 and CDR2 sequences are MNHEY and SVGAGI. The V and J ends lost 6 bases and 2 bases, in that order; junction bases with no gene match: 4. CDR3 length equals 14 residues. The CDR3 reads CASRTGGANYGYTF. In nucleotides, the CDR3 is TGTGCCAGCAGAACAGGGGGCGCAAACTATGGCTACACCTTC.

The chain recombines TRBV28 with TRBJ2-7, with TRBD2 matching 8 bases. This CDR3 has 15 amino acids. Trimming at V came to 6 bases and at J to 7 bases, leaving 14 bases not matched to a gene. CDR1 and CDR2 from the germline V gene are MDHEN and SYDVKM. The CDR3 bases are TGTGCCAGCAGCACCCCAGGTAGCGGGGCCTTGGAGCAGTACTTC. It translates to CASSTPGSGALEQYF.

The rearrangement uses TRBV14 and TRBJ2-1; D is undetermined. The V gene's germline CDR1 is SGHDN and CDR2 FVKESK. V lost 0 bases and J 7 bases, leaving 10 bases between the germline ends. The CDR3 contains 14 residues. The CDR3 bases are TGTGCCAGCAGCCAAGATTTGAGCCTTAATGAGCAGTTCTTC. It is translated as CASSQDLSLNEQFF.

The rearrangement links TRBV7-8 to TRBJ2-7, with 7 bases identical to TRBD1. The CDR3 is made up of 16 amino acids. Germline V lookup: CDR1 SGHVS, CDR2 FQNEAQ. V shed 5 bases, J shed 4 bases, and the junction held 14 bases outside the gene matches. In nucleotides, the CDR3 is TGTGCCAGCAGCAAAAAGGGACAGAATCAAGTTTACGAGCAGTACTTC. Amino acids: CASSKKGQNQVYEQYF.

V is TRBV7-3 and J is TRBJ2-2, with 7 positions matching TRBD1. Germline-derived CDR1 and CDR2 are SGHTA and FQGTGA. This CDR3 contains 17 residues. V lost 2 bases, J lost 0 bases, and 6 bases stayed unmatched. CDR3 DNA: TGTGCCAGCAGCTTATTTCCGGGACAGACGAACACCGGGGAGCTGTTTTTT. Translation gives CASSLFPGQTNTGELFF.

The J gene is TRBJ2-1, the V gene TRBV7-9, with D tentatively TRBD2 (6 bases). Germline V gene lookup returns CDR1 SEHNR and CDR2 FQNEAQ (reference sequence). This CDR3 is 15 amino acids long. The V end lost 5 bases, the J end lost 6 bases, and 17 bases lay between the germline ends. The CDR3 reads CASSPWAGNSNEQFF. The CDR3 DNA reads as TGTGCCAGCAGCCCCTGGGCGGGAAACAGCAATGAGCAGTTCTTC.

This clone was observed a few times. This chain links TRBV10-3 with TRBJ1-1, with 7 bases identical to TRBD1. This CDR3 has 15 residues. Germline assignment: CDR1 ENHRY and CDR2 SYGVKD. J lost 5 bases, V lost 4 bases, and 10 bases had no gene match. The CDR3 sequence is CAISADPQGGTEAFF. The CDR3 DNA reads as TGTGCCATCAGTGCCGACCCCCAGGGGGGGACTGAAGCTTTCTTT.

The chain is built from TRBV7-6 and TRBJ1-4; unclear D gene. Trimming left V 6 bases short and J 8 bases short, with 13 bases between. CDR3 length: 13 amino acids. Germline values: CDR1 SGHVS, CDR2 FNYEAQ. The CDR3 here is CASRQTQREKLFF. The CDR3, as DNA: TGTGCCAGCAGACAGACTCAGAGGGAAAAACTGTTTTTT. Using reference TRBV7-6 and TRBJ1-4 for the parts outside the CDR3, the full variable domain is GAGVSQSPRYKVTKRGQDVALRCDPISGHVSLYWYRQALGQGPEFLTYFNYEAQQDKSGLPNDRFSAERPEGSISTLTIQRTEQRDSAMYRCASRQTQREKLFFGSGTQLSVL.

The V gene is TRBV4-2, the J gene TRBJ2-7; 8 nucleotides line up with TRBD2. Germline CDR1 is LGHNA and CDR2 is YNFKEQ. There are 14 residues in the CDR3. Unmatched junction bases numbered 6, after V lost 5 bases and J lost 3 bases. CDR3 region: CASSSRLASYEQYF. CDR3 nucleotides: TGTGCCAGCAGCTCCAGACTAGCGAGCTACGAGCAGTACTTC.

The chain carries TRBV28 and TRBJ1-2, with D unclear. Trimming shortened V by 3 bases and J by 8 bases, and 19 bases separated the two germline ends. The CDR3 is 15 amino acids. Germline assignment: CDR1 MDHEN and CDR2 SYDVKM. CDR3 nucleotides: TGTGCCAGCAGTTTTCCAATCGCCATAGCTGGCGGCTACACCTTC. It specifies CASSFPIAIAGGYTF.

CDR3 sequence: CASRANPWAKNIQYF. The CDR3 DNA follows: TGCGCCAGCAGGGCCAACCCCTGGGCCAAAAACATTCAGTACTTC. The V call is TRBV5-1, the J call TRBJ2-4; D is unclear. The CDR3 extends over 15 amino acids. Germline assignment: CDR1 SGHRS and CDR2 YFSETQ. The V gene lost 5 bases and the J gene lost 1 base, with 13 bases spanning the gap.

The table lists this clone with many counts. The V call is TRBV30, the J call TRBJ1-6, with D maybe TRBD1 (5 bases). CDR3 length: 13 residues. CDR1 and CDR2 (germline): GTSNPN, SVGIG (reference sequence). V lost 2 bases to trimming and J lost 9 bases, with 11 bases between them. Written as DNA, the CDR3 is TGTGCCTGGAGTTTACTGGGGCGTTCACCCCTCCACTTT. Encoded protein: CAWSLLGRSPLHF.

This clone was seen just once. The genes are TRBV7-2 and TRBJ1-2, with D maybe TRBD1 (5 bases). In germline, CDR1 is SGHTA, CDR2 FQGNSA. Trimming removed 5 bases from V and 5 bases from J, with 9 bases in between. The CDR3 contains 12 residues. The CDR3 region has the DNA TGTGCCAGCAGCCAAAAGGGGTATGGCTACACCTTC. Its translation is CASSQKGYGYTF.

CDR3 residues: CASSRQYRNTGELFF. In nucleotides, the CDR3 is TGTGCCAGCAGCCGCCAGTACAGAAACACCGGGGAGCTGTTTTTT. The rearrangement uses TRBV14 and TRBJ2-2, with D unclear. The V end lost 4 bases, the J end lost 2 bases, and 11 bases lay between the germline ends. CDR1 and CDR2 (germline): SGHDN, FVKESK. The CDR3 totals 15 residues.